This T cell receptor (beta chain) was sequenced in a study of patients and donors after allogeneic stem cell transplantation. TCRdb recomputed calls from the RT-PCR reads with MiXCR, one row per CDR3 protein. The data contain some 1,300 distinct CDR3 sequences, over 4.5% of them singletons. From germline, CDR1 is SEHNR and CDR2 FQNEAQ (reference sequence). The CDR3 has 17 residues. The trim removed 3 bases at V and 6 bases at J, leaving 14 bases unmatched. This TCR was recovered from a human donor who was either an allogeneic HSCT recipient or a stem cell or donor lymphocyte infusion donor (not recorded which). It is not recorded whose cells these are; they may come from a transplant donor. The chain carries TRBV7-9 and TRBJ2-1; 7 bases match TRBD1. Material for sequencing was blood, either unsorted or a sorted T cell fraction (not recorded which). The CDR3 loop is CASSFYTGAGFPNEQFF. Written as DNA, the CDR3 is TGTGCCAGCAGCTTCTATACAGGGGCGGGCTTCCCCAATGAGCAGTTCTTC.